The 19 T cell receptor beta chains given below trace back to one sample, sequenced in a study of shared clonotypes between healthy human individuals. Only in-frame clones appear in the TCRdb table, and some are missing; sequencing was by immunoSEQ multiplex PCR. The sample lists about 2.4 million clones; roughly 93% were seen once. Sequencing used naive CD4+ T cells from PBMCs. Indicated subset: CD45RA+ positively selected. The receptors originated from a man aged 18 to 35 in good health. Some clones in this sample may be carry-over from other donors' samples.

J is TRBJ2-2 and V is TRBV28, with a tentative D call TRBD1 (5 bases). The CDR3 covers 17 residues. Germline CDR1 MDHEN, CDR2 SYDVKM. The ends were cut back, 0 bases at V and 1 base at J, with 12 bases in the middle. Here the CDR3 reads CASSLWEGQGNTGELFF. In DNA, the CDR3 is TGTGCCAGCAGTTTATGGGAAGGGCAGGGGAACACCGGGGAGCTGTTTTTT.

This rearrangement joins TRBV5-1 to TRBJ2-7, with TRBD1 matching 9 bases. Germline-derived CDR1 and CDR2 are SGHRS and YFSETQ. The CDR3 spans 14 residues. After removal of 7 bases from V and 5 bases from J, the junction contained 10 bases not matched to a gene. Here the CDR3 DNA reads TGCGCCAGCCAGCTTGGAACAGGGGGCGACGAGCAGTACTTC. It translates to CASQLGTGGDEQYF.

A note on this clone: The sample contains more than one DNA sequence encoding this CDR3. This chain links TRBV5-1 with TRBJ2-5; no definite D call. Germline loops: CDR1 SGHRS, CDR2 YFSETQ. The CDR3 covers 15 residues. V was pared by 0 bases and J by 5 bases, with 14 bases between. CDR3 DNA: TGCGCCAGCAGCTTGGCAGGCGGATATGGTGAGACCCAGTACTTC. It codes for CASSLAGGYGETQYF.

CDR3 loop: CASRLASPSVEQFF. CDR3 DNA: TGTGCCAGCAGACTAGCATCCCCGTCGGTTGAGCAGTTCTTC. The genes are TRBV27 and TRBJ2-1, with D perhaps matching TRBD2 (6 bases). Per the germline V gene, CDR1 is MNHEY and CDR2 is SMNVEV (reference sequence). The CDR3 consists of 14 residues. V lost 6 bases to trimming and J lost 9 bases, with 18 bases between them.

The chain carries TRBV27 and TRBJ2-7; 10 nucleotides align to TRBD2. Germline values: CDR1 MNHEY, CDR2 SMNVEV (reference sequence). With V trimmed by 10 bases and J by 5 bases, 14 bases remained unmatched. This CDR3 spans 15 amino acids. The DNA of the CDR3 is TGTGCCACCTCGGGAGGGCTAGCGGGAGCCCACGAGCAGTACTTC. It codes for CATSGGLAGAHEQYF.

J is TRBJ1-1 and V is TRBV5-1; 9 bases agree with TRBD1. Trimming at V came to 4 bases and at J to 1 base, leaving 8 bases not matched to a gene. Germline V gene sequence: CDR1 SGHRS, CDR2 YFSETQ. The CDR3 runs 16 residues. In DNA, the CDR3 is TGCGCCAGCAGCCCCGGGACAGGGAGTTGGAACACTGAAGCTTTCTTT. Translating gives CASSPGTGSWNTEAFF.

This chain uses TRBV30 with TRBJ2-7; D remains unclear. V lost 3 bases and J 1 base, leaving 7 bases between the germline ends. The CDR3 runs to 12 residues. Germline CDR1 is GTSNPN and CDR2 is SVGIG (reference sequence). The CDR3 sequence is CAWRASSYEQYF. CDR3 sequence (DNA): TGTGCCTGGAGGGCGAGTTCCTACGAGCAGTACTTC.

The chain is built from TRBV9 and TRBJ2-7, with 8 bases identical to TRBD2. J gave up 3 bases and V 0 bases, and 8 bases lay outside the gene matches. Germline V gene lookup returns CDR1 SGDLS and CDR2 YYNGEE. The CDR3 consists of 16 residues. The CDR3 reads CASSVAGSGTDYEQYF. Here the CDR3 DNA reads TGTGCCAGCAGCGTAGCTGGTAGCGGGACCGACTACGAGCAGTACTTC.

The V and J genes are TRBV29-1 and TRBJ1-3; perhaps TRBD1 as D (5 bases). The germline V gene has CDR1 SQVTM and CDR2 ANQGSEA. This CDR3 is 14 amino acids long. V was cut by 4 bases and J by 5 bases, with 15 bases left in between. The CDR3 nucleotides are TGCAGCGTTGGGGACCTCGGGGGTAGAAACACCATATATTTT. Translating it yields CSVGDLGGRNTIYF.

The chain joins TRBV28 to TRBJ1-2; D not resolved. This CDR3 comprises 14 residues. V lost 7 bases to trimming and J lost 8 bases, with 20 bases between them. The germline V gene encodes CDR1 MDHEN and CDR2 SYDVKM. Here the CDR3 reads CASTISPALEGYTF. The DNA of the CDR3 is TGTGCCAGCACTATTAGTCCCGCCTTGGAGGGCTACACCTTC.

The J gene is TRBJ2-7, the V gene TRBV28; 7 bases map to TRBD1. Germline CDR1 and CDR2: MDHEN and SYDVKM. There are 17 residues in the CDR3. Trimming took 8 bases from V and 2 from J; bases not matched to a gene: 18. CDR3 residues: CASRGMGQTIFTYEQYF. DNA for the CDR3: TGTGCCAGCCGGGGTATGGGACAGACTATCTTCACCTACGAGCAGTACTTC.

This rearrangement joins TRBV7-3 to TRBJ2-1; D might be TRBD2 (5 bases). This CDR3 contains 12 residues. Trimming pared 1 base from V and 10 bases from J, leaving 8 bases between. Germline V gene lookup returns CDR1 SGHTA and CDR2 FQGTGA. CDR3 sequence reads: CASSLIPGEQFF. The CDR3 bases are TGTGCCAGCAGCTTAATACCGGGGGAGCAGTTCTTC.

The chain carries TRBV5-4 and TRBJ2-7; 8 positions agree with TRBD2. The CDR3 totals 14 residues. V shed 1 base and J 7 bases; nucleotides not matched to a gene: 7. Looked up from germline, CDR1 is SGHNT and CDR2 is YYREEE (reference sequence). Here the CDR3 DNA reads TGTGCCAGCAGCTTGTCCCCGGGAGGGGTTGAGCAGTACTTC. Its translation: CASSLSPGGVEQYF.

Note on this clone: Other DNA sequences in the sample encode the same CDR3. V and J are TRBV7-3 and TRBJ2-2; possibly TRBD2 for D (6 bases). CDR3 length: 13 residues. The V gene lost 3 bases and the J gene lost 5 bases, with 7 bases spanning the gap. Germline V gene lookup returns CDR1 SGHTA and CDR2 FQGTGA. CDR3 loop: CASSFGGTGELFF. The CDR3 nucleotides are TGTGCCAGCAGCTTCGGGGGTACCGGGGAGCTGTTTTTT.

The chain employs TRBV18 and TRBJ2-1; 7 bases fit TRBD1. Per germline, CDR1 KGHSH and CDR2 LQKENI. With 2 bases clipped from V and 4 bases from J, the junction kept 5 bases outside the gene matches. This CDR3 has 15 amino acids. CDR3 coding DNA: TGTGCCAGCTCACCAGTGGGACAGCAGTACAATGAGCAGTTCTTC. The encoded protein is CASSPVGQQYNEQFF.

The chain combines TRBV5-4 with TRBJ2-7, with D possibly matching TRBD1 (6 bases). Germline CDR1 SGHNT, CDR2 YYREEE (reference sequence). The CDR3 sequence is 14 residues long. The V end lost 4 bases, the J end lost 0 bases, and 11 bases lay between the germline ends. CDR3: CASSQDSSSYEQYF. The CDR3 DNA reads TGTGCCAGCAGCCAGGACAGCAGCTCCTACGAGCAGTACTTC.

This chain connects TRBV4-2 to TRBJ1-5; D is ambiguous. Germline V gene data show CDR1 as LGHNA and CDR2 as YNFKEQ. This CDR3 region has 14 residues. Trimming removed 6 bases at V and 4 bases at J, with 13 bases between. The CDR3 loop is CASRGSGINQPQHF. CDR3 bases: TGTGCCAGCAGGGGATCGGGGATAAATCAGCCCCAGCATTTT.

This clone was seen just once. V and J are TRBV18 and TRBJ2-3, with 8 bases aligning to TRBD2. Germline V gene lookup returns CDR1 KGHSH and CDR2 LQKENI. The CDR3 has 16 residues. Germline trimming cut 3 bases from V and 4 bases from J; bases unmatched to any gene: 9. The CDR3 loop is CASSPTSGRRADTQYF. The CDR3 DNA is TGTGCCAGCTCACCTACAAGCGGGAGAAGGGCAGATACGCAGTATTTT.

The chain uses TRBV6-5 and TRBJ2-3; D uncertain. Looked up from germline, CDR1 is MNHEY and CDR2 is SVGAGI. Trimming removed 6 bases from V and 3 bases from J, with 13 bases in between. The CDR3 has 14 amino acids. The CDR3 sequence: CASSRRLPTDTQYF. In nucleotides, the CDR3 is TGTGCCAGCAGCCGGCGGCTGCCAACAGATACGCAGTATTTT.